Listed here are 32 T cell receptor beta chains from one sample, sequenced in a study of cytomegalovirus exposure and HLA in healthy donors. The PCR made use of 60 Vbeta and 13 Jbeta primers. Some clones are missing from TCRdb's copy, which holds only in-frame ones; the method was immunoSEQ multiplex PCR. The sample's table shows more than 200,000 clones. The material sequenced was PBMCs. These receptors were collected from a woman aged 25 to 45 in good health and CMV-seropositive.

V usage is TRBV5-1 and J usage is TRBJ2-6; maybe TRBD1 (5 bases). Trimming stripped 8 bases from V and 0 bases from J, with 9 bases between. The CDR3 covers 14 residues. Germline V gene lookup returns CDR1 SGHRS and CDR2 YFSETQ. Here the CDR3 DNA reads TGCGCCAGTCAAACAGGCTCTGGGGCCAACGTCCTGACTTTC. Encoded protein: CASQTGSGANVLTF. Using reference TRBV5-1 and TRBJ2-6 for the parts outside the CDR3, the full variable domain is KAGVTQTPRYLIKTRGQQVTLSCSPISGHRSVSWYQQTPGQGLQFLFEYFSETQRNKGNFPGRFSGRQFSNSRSEMNVSTLELGDSALYLCASQTGSGANVLTFGAGSRLTVL.

The chain has TRBV18 and TRBJ2-4, with D unclear. The length of the CDR3 is 14 residues. The germline V gene encodes CDR1 KGHSH and CDR2 LQKENI. V lost 2 bases and J 2 bases, leaving 7 bases between the germline ends. CDR3 sequence: CASSPGVTKNIQYF. DNA of the CDR3: TGTGCCAGCTCACCAGGAGTAACCAAAAACATTCAGTACTTC.

The chain combines TRBV7-2 with TRBJ2-3; 9 nucleotides agree with TRBD2. V was pared by 2 bases and J by 4 bases, with 4 bases of the junction left unmatched. Looked up from germline, CDR1 is SGHTA and CDR2 is FQGNSA. The CDR3 consists of 15 residues. CDR3 sequence (DNA): TGTGCCAGCAGCTTACGGCGGGGGGGCGCAGATACGCAGTATTTT. Translated, it gives CASSLRRGGADTQYF.

This chain uses TRBV15 with TRBJ2-5; TRBD1 is a possible D gene (6 bases). The J call may be incorrect, as the DNA end agrees better with TRBJ2-7. This CDR3 is built from 14 residues. Looked up from germline, CDR1 is LNHNV and CDR2 is YYDKDF (reference sequence). The CDR3 DNA reads as TGTGCCACCAGCAGGCAGACAGGTACCTACGAGCAGTACTTC. As protein: CATSRQTGTYEQYF.

The chain combines TRBV28 with TRBJ1-2, with D uncertain. Trimming stripped 3 bases from V and 8 bases from J, with 13 bases between. Germline V gene data show CDR1 as MDHEN and CDR2 as SYDVKM. The CDR3 totals 13 residues. CDR3 nucleotide sequence: TGTGCCAGCAGTTTCGAACTGCTGAGCGGCTACACCTTC. Its protein product is CASSFELLSGYTF.

The rearrangement uses TRBV7-2 and TRBJ2-3, with D hard to call. V gave up 5 bases and J gave up 6 bases, with 15 bases separating them. CDR3 length: 14 residues. CDR1 is SGHTA and CDR2 is FQGNSA in the germline V gene. CDR3 bases: TGTGCCAGCAGCCCAAATCTCCAAGCGGATACGCAGTATTTT. Translated: CASSPNLQADTQYF. Supplemented by reference TRBV7-2 and TRBJ2-3, the full variable domain reads GAGVSQSPSNKVTEKGKDVELRCDPISGHTALYWYRQSLGQGLEFLIYFQGNSAPDKSGLPSDRFSAERTGGSVSTLTIQRTQQEDSAVYLCASSPNLQADTQYFGPGTRLTVL.

The genes are TRBV6-5 and TRBJ2-7; 9 bases line up with TRBD1. The CDR3 extends over 14 amino acids. J lost 2 bases, V lost 4 bases, and 3 bases had no gene match. Germline lookup yields CDR1 MNHEY and CDR2 SVGAGI. CDR3 nucleotide sequence: TGTGCCAGCAGTTCGGGACAGGGTACCTACGAGCAGTACTTC. It yields the protein CASSSGQGTYEQYF.

The V gene is TRBV6-4, the J gene TRBJ1-6; no firm D call. Trimming shortened V by 1 base and J by 7 bases, and 5 bases separated the two germline ends. Per the germline V gene, CDR1 is MRHNA and CDR2 is SNTAGT. The CDR3 consists of 13 residues. The CDR3 sequence: CASSDFRNSPLHF. CDR3 DNA: TGTGCCAGCAGTGACTTCCGGAATTCACCCCTCCACTTT.

The rearrangement links TRBV19 to TRBJ2-6, with 10 bases fitting TRBD1. The CDR3 length is 17 residues. Trimming at V came to 5 bases and at J to 2 bases, leaving 6 bases not matched to a gene. In germline, CDR1 is LNHDA, CDR2 SQIVND (reference sequence). Written as DNA, the CDR3 is TGTGCCAGTAGTGCCGGGACAGGGGAAACTGGGGCCAACGTCCTGACTTTC. Translation: CASSAGTGETGANVLTF.

The J gene is TRBJ2-7, the V gene TRBV18, with D perhaps matching TRBD1 (6 bases). V was clipped by 3 bases and J by 2 bases, with 14 bases between them. CDR3 size: 15 residues. Looked up from germline, CDR1 is KGHSH and CDR2 is LQKENI. CDR3 sequence (DNA): TGTGCCAGCTCACCTGGTCAGGGGCTGACCTACGAGCAGTACTTC. This encodes CASSPGQGLTYEQYF.

The V and J genes are TRBV9 and TRBJ2-3; TRBD2 aligns across 14 bases. With V trimmed by 0 bases and J by 5 bases, 8 bases remained unmatched. In germline, CDR1 is SGDLS, CDR2 YYNGEE. This CDR3 contains 18 residues. The CDR3 DNA reads as TGTGCCAGCAGCGTAGACGGGACTAGCGGGAGTGGTGGAGATACGCAGTATTTT. The encoded protein is CASSVDGTSGSGGDTQYF.

The rearrangement links TRBV28 to TRBJ2-1; 7 bases are shared with TRBD2. The junction had 8 bases not matched to a gene; V was cut back by 5 bases and J by 7 bases. The CDR3 is 14 amino acids. Per germline, CDR1 MDHEN and CDR2 SYDVKM. CDR3 protein: CASSAHGGINEQFF. The CDR3 DNA follows: TGTGCCAGCAGTGCCCACGGGGGGATAAATGAGCAGTTCTTC. The variable domain in full, with the rest retrieved from reference TRBV28 and TRBJ2-1, is DVKVTQSSRYLVKRTGEKVFLECVQDMDHENMFWYRQDPGLGLRLIYFSYDVKMKEKGDIPEGYSVSREKKERFSLILESASTNQTSMYLCASSAHGGINEQFFGPGTRLTVL.

The V gene is TRBV29-1, the J gene TRBJ1-2; D not certain. The CDR3 runs 17 residues. Germline CDR1 is SQVTM and CDR2 is ANQGSEA. The germline V and J ends were trimmed by 0 bases and 3 bases, with 20 bases remaining between them. The CDR3, as DNA: TGCAGCGTTGAAGACAAAGCGGTCGTAGGGTCGGACTATGGCTACACCTTC. The encoded protein is CSVEDKAVVGSDYGYTF.

The chain combines TRBV5-1 with TRBJ1-3; D call uncertain. CDR1 and CDR2 from the germline V gene are SGHRS and YFSETQ. V lost 0 bases and J 0 bases, leaving 10 bases between the germline ends. This CDR3 contains 16 residues. The CDR3 sequence is CASSLAGGPSGNTIYF. CDR3 sequence (DNA): TGCGCCAGCAGCTTGGCTGGCGGGCCCTCTGGAAACACCATATATTTT.

The V call is TRBV6-1, the J call TRBJ2-7; 9 bases are a match to TRBD1. CDR1 MNHNS and CDR2 SASEGT come from the germline V gene. V gave up 6 bases and J gave up 4 bases; unmatched junction bases: 10. The CDR3 consists of 15 residues. The CDR3 nucleotides are TGTGCCAGCAGAGAACAGGGGGCGTGGGGTTACGAGCAGTACTTC. Amino acids: CASREQGAWGYEQYF.

The V and J genes are TRBV4-1 and TRBJ2-1; TRBD2 agrees at 9 bases. In germline, CDR1 is MGHRA, CDR2 YSYEKL. This CDR3 contains 17 residues. The V and J ends lost 4 bases and 8 bases, in that order; junction bases with no gene match: 15. As DNA, the CDR3 is TGCGCCAGCAGCCCCTACCCGGTAGCGGGAGTAAGCGATGAGCAGTTCTTC. Amino acid sequence: CASSPYPVAGVSDEQFF.

V and J are TRBV6-5 and TRBJ1-2; D not resolved. V was trimmed by 2 bases and J by 4 bases, leaving 11 bases between them. The germline gives CDR1 MNHEY, CDR2 SVGAGI. The CDR3 spans 14 residues. The chain's CDR3 is CASSYTPSAYGYTF. The CDR3 bases are TGTGCCAGCAGTTACACGCCCAGCGCCTATGGCTACACCTTC.

The rearrangement joins TRBV6-6 to TRBJ1-1; 9 bases are shared with TRBD1. V gave up 4 bases and J gave up 3 bases; unmatched junction bases: 3. The CDR3 consists of 14 residues. Per the germline V gene, CDR1 is MNHNY and CDR2 is SVGAGI (reference sequence). CDR3 sequence: CASSSGQGYTEAFF. Written as DNA, the CDR3 is TGTGCCAGCAGTTCGGGACAGGGTTACACTGAAGCTTTCTTT.

The rearrangement uses TRBV5-1 and TRBJ2-3; 15 positions agree with TRBD2. The V gene end was trimmed by 0 bases and the J gene end by 0 bases; junction bases not matched to a gene: 2. The germline V gene has CDR1 SGHRS and CDR2 YFSETQ. The CDR3 consists of 18 residues. CDR3 loop: CASSLGGLAGGSTDTQYF. The CDR3 DNA sequence: TGCGCCAGCAGCTTGGGCGGACTAGCGGGGGGGAGCACAGATACGCAGTATTTT.

The chain recombines TRBV5-1 with TRBJ1-3; D may be TRBD1 (5 bases). Germline CDR1 reads SGHRS; CDR2 reads YFSETQ. This CDR3 region has 12 residues. Between the trimmed V and J ends, which lost 0 bases and 7 bases, there was a span of 5 bases. CDR3 amino acids: CASSLEGNTIYF. CDR3 in DNA: TGCGCCAGCAGCTTGGAGGGGAACACCATATATTTT.

The rearrangement uses TRBV6-6 and TRBJ1-2; no reliable D call. CDR3 size: 15 residues. Per the germline V gene, CDR1 is MNHNY and CDR2 is SVGAGI (reference sequence). With 6 bases removed from V and 4 bases from J, the gap between germline ends came to 18 bases. The CDR3 reads CASSPDVETGYGYTF. Written as DNA, the CDR3 is TGTGCCAGCAGCCCCGATGTAGAGACGGGCTATGGCTACACCTTC.

V usage is TRBV28 and J usage is TRBJ1-2, with 7 bases identical to TRBD1. The CDR3 is 14 residues long. From germline, CDR1 is MDHEN and CDR2 SYDVKM. J lost 11 bases, V lost 3 bases, and 12 bases had no gene match. CDR3 loop: CASSFSEGAWGYTF. In DNA form, the CDR3 reads TGTGCCAGCAGTTTTAGTGAGGGGGCCTGGGGATACACCTTC.

A note on this clone: At one boundary the junction diverges from the germline segment, which might be a read error. The chain has TRBV7-2 and TRBJ2-7; 9 nucleotides agree with TRBD2. This CDR3 comprises 13 residues. Germline CDR1 reads SGHTA; CDR2 reads FQGNSA. CDR3 bases: TGTGCCAGCAGCTTAGGAATGGGACTAGCTGAGTTCTTC. Translated: CASSLGMGLAEFF.

As for this clone: The junction departs from germline at one end; a sequencing error may be responsible. V is TRBV6-5 and J is TRBJ2-7; 14 nucleotides agree with TRBD2. Germline-derived CDR1 and CDR2 are MNHEY and SVGAGI. The CDR3 spans 16 residues. Written as DNA, the CDR3 is TGTGCCAGCAGTTCCGGGACTAGCGGGAGTGCCTACGAGCAGTGCTTC. This translates into CASSSGTSGSAYEQCF.

The chain's CDR3 is CASSPSDRGVTEAFF. CDR3 nucleotide sequence: TGTGCCAGCTCACCATCGGACAGGGGCGTAACTGAAGCTTTCTTT. The chain carries TRBV18 and TRBJ1-1; TRBD1 matches 9 bases. Germline CDR1 and CDR2: KGHSH and LQKENI. There are 15 residues in the CDR3. V gave up 2 bases and J gave up 5 bases; unmatched junction bases: 6.

With respect to this clone: The CDR3 carries no conserved terminal phenylalanine or tryptophan, so it likely arises from a read error. Because the CDR3's place on the DNA is in doubt, the DNA is left out and the CDR3 is given as listed by TCRdb. This chain joins TRBV7-7 and TRBJ2-7; the table's D call, TRBD1, was not checked against the DNA. Both ends counted, the CDR3 spans 11 residues. CDR1 and CDR2 (germline): SSHAT, FNYEAQ (reference sequence). CDR3 loop: CASSPTGANRG.

This chain connects TRBV7-8 to TRBJ2-1, with D uncertain. Per germline, CDR1 SGHVS and CDR2 FQNEAQ. The CDR3 loop spans 16 amino acids. Trimming stripped 4 bases from V and 0 bases from J, with 13 bases between. DNA of the CDR3: TGTGCCAGCAGCTCAGTATGGCAAAGCTCCTACAATGAGCAGTTCTTC. It yields the protein CASSSVWQSSYNEQFF.

This chain joins TRBV11-2 and TRBJ1-1; weak D call: TRBD1 (6 bases). Germline-derived CDR1 and CDR2 are SGHAT and FQNNGV. V shed 9 bases and J shed 4 bases, with 15 bases lying between them. The CDR3 is 13 amino acids. The CDR3 DNA sequence: TGTGCCAGTCGACCTTCAGGGGCCACTGAAGCTTTCTTT. This codes for CASRPSGATEAFF.

The V and J genes are TRBV7-7 and TRBJ2-5; 9 positions match TRBD1. This CDR3 is 16 amino acids long. After removal of 0 bases from V and 6 bases from J, the junction contained 8 bases not matched to a gene. The germline gives CDR1 SSHAT, CDR2 FNYEAQ (reference sequence). The CDR3 is CASSLARDRVYQTQYF. DNA of the CDR3: TGTGCCAGCAGCTTAGCGAGGGACAGGGTTTATCAGACCCAGTACTTC.

The gene calls are TRBV10-3 and TRBJ2-5; D may correspond to TRBD1 or TRBD2 (10 bases each). The DNA matches TRBJ2-7 better at its end, which makes the J call doubtful. Germline assignment: CDR1 ENHRY and CDR2 SYGVKD. The CDR3 length is 21 residues. CDR3 DNA sequence: TGTGCCATCATCAGGGCGGTGACAGGGGGCAGACTAGCGGGCACCCCCTACGAGCAGTACTTC. Translating it yields CAIIRAVTGGRLAGTPYEQYF.

The J gene is TRBJ2-6, the V gene TRBV13, with 7 bases identical to TRBD1. The V gene end was trimmed by 1 base and the J gene end by 0 bases; junction bases not matched to a gene: 6. The CDR3 totals 18 residues. Per germline, CDR1 PRHDT and CDR2 FYEKMQ (reference sequence). CDR3 in amino acids: CASSLVGGIRSGANVLTF. The CDR3 region has the DNA TGTGCCAGCAGCTTAGTAGGGGGCATCCGCTCTGGGGCCAACGTCCTGACTTTC. The full variable domain, in which reference TRBV13 and TRBJ2-6 provide the parts outside the CDR3, is AAGVIQSPRHLIKEKRETATLKCYPIPRHDTVYWYQQGPGQDPQFLISFYEKMQSDKGSIPDRFSAQQFSDYHSELNMSSLELGDSALYFCASSLVGGIRSGANVLTFGAGSRLTVL.

CDR3 loop: CASTSFGTSVDEQYF. In nucleotides, the CDR3 is TGCGCCAGCACCTCATTCGGGACTAGCGTAGACGAGCAGTACTTC. This sequence joins TRBV5-1 and TRBJ2-7, with 10 bases matching TRBD2. Germline V lookup: CDR1 SGHRS, CDR2 YFSETQ. Trimming took 6 bases from V and 5 from J; bases not matched to a gene: 11. The CDR3 totals 15 residues.